Presented here are 26 T cell receptor beta chains from one specimen sequenced in a study of shared clonotypes between healthy human individuals. Clones were sequenced by immunoSEQ multiplex PCR, and TCRdb holds only the in-frame ones, with some missing. The data contain around 700,000 clones, 55% to 85% of them singletons. The sample comprised memory CD4+ T cells sorted from blood. Regarding subset: CD45RA-negative fraction. These receptors were obtained from a young woman in good health.

To note about this clone: The DNA is left out, because the CDR3 cannot be placed on it with certainty; the CDR3 is given as TCRdb lists it. The chain is built from TRBV28 and TRBJ1-4; the table's D call, TRBD1, has no DNA check behind it. Germline V CDR1 and CDR2: MDHEN, SYDVKM. The CDR3 spans 14 amino acids, including both terminal residues. CDR3 loop: CASSFGQGARTMFF.

The chain has TRBV5-1 and TRBJ2-7; 8 nucleotides align to TRBD2. Germline V gene sequence: CDR1 SGHRS, CDR2 YFSETQ. This CDR3 comprises 13 residues. Trimming cost V 5 bases and J 0 bases; bases outside gene matches: 1. CDR3 protein: CASRLADSYEQYF. Here the CDR3 DNA reads TGCGCCAGCAGACTAGCGGACTCCTACGAGCAGTACTTC.

The chain recombines TRBV18 with TRBJ2-7; 11 bases match TRBD1. Germline CDR1 KGHSH, CDR2 LQKENI. The ends lost 3 bases at V and 5 bases at J; junction bases unmatched: 6. The CDR3 is 15 residues long. The CDR3 DNA sequence: TGTGCCAGCTCACCTACCGGACAGGGGGCCGACGAGCAGTACTTC. This encodes CASSPTGQGADEQYF.

The J gene is TRBJ2-1, the V gene TRBV19, with D unresolved. The V end was cut by 0 bases, the J end by 6 bases, with 9 bases between. CDR3 length: 14 amino acids. CDR1 and CDR2 (germline): LNHDA, SQIVND (reference sequence). CDR3 in amino acids: CASSIDRTTNEQFF. The DNA of the CDR3 is TGTGCCAGTAGTATAGATCGGACGACCAATGAGCAGTTCTTC.

This clone was detected only a few times. The chain carries TRBV27 and TRBJ1-2, with D perhaps matching TRBD1 (6 bases). The germline V and J ends were trimmed by 2 bases and 4 bases, with 11 bases remaining between them. The CDR3 spans 14 residues. Germline V gene sequence: CDR1 MNHEY, CDR2 SMNVEV (reference sequence). CDR3 protein: CASSLTGTSYGYTF. The CDR3 nucleotides are TGTGCCAGCAGTTTAACCGGGACATCCTATGGCTACACCTTC.

This clone was seen a single time. The V call is TRBV28, the J call TRBJ1-5; 8 bases agree with TRBD1. Germline-derived CDR1 and CDR2 are MDHEN and SYDVKM. The CDR3 is 14 amino acids. V dropped 6 bases and J dropped 6; count of bases not matched to a gene: 7. CDR3 DNA sequence: TGTGCCAGCAGACCAGGACAGGGAGCTCAGCCCCAGCATTTT. It is translated as CASRPGQGAQPQHF.

The V gene is TRBV5-6, the J gene TRBJ2-5; D uncertain. V shed 5 bases and J shed 3 bases, with 11 bases lying between them. The CDR3 consists of 13 residues. Per the germline V gene, CDR1 is SGHDT and CDR2 is YYEEEE. DNA for the CDR3: TGTGCCAGCAGACATGACAATGAAGAGACCCAGTACTTC. Protein: CASRHDNEETQYF.

The gene calls are TRBV7-2 and TRBJ1-1; 10 positions agree with TRBD1. This CDR3 spans 15 amino acids. V lost 6 bases to trimming and J lost 4 bases; unmatched junction nucleotides: 8. In germline, CDR1 is SGHTA, CDR2 FQGNSA. The CDR3 reads CASRRYGQGGTEAFF. The CDR3 DNA sequence: TGTGCCAGCAGGCGATACGGACAGGGGGGCACTGAAGCTTTCTTT. Full variable domain (rest looked up from reference TRBV7-2 and TRBJ1-1): GAGVSQSPSNKVTEKGKDVELRCDPISGHTALYWYRQSLGQGLEFLIYFQGNSAPDKSGLPSDRFSAERTGGSVSTLTIQRTQQEDSAVYLCASRRYGQGGTEAFFGQGTRLTVV.

This clone was counted a single time. The V gene is TRBV5-1, the J gene TRBJ1-1, with D possibly matching TRBD1 (5 bases). Trimming removed 0 bases from V and 8 bases from J, with 23 bases in between. CDR1 is SGHRS, CDR2 YFSETQ, per germline. This CDR3 has 17 amino acids. The CDR3 spells CASSLVPLGTSGKEAFF. In DNA, the CDR3 is TGCGCCAGCAGCTTGGTACCGCTCGGGACCTCAGGAAAAGAAGCTTTCTTT. Full variable domain (rest looked up from reference TRBV5-1 and TRBJ1-1): KAGVTQTPRYLIKTRGQQVTLSCSPISGHRSVSWYQQTPGQGLQFLFEYFSETQRNKGNFPGRFSGRQFSNSRSEMNVSTLELGDSALYLCASSLVPLGTSGKEAFFGQGTRLTVV.

This clone was detected a few times. The rearrangement links TRBV2 to TRBJ1-3; D gene unclear. V was cut by 6 bases and J by 0 bases, with 6 bases left in between. The CDR3 loop spans 13 amino acids. Germline V gene lookup returns CDR1 SNHLY and CDR2 FYNNEI. CDR3 DNA sequence: TGTGCCAGCAGGCAGCTCTCTGGAAACACCATATATTTT. This encodes CASRQLSGNTIYF.

This clone was recorded once. The chain uses TRBV10-1 and TRBJ1-3; weak D call: TRBD1 (6 bases). The CDR3 is made up of 16 amino acids. The V and J ends lost 7 bases and 0 bases respectively, with 16 bases between them. Germline lookup yields CDR1 WNHNN and CDR2 SYGVQD (reference sequence). CDR3 loop: CASTEREGGSGNTIYF. CDR3 coding DNA: TGCGCCAGCACCGAACGGGAAGGGGGCTCTGGAAACACCATATATTTT.

This chain uses TRBV2 with TRBJ2-1; 11 positions match TRBD2. With 6 bases clipped from V and 0 bases from J, the junction kept 10 bases outside the gene matches. CDR1 and CDR2 (germline): SNHLY, FYNNEI. CDR3 size: 18 residues. The CDR3 protein is CASRDLAGGRGSYNEQFF. The CDR3 nucleotides are TGTGCCAGCAGGGATCTAGCGGGAGGTCGAGGCTCCTACAATGAGCAGTTCTTC.

The CDR3 coding sequence is TGTGCCAGCAGCCAGGAGGGGGCCAGAACCGGGGAGCTGTTTTTT. This gives the protein CASSQEGARTGELFF. The V call is TRBV5-6, the J call TRBJ2-2, with TRBD1 as a possible D gene (7 bases). CDR1 and CDR2 from the germline V gene are SGHDT and YYEEEE. V was clipped by 4 bases and J by 5 bases, with 15 bases between them. This CDR3 has 15 amino acids.

The chain uses TRBV4-2 and TRBJ2-5, with D perhaps TRBD2 (5 bases). The V end lost 1 base, the J end lost 4 bases, and 7 bases lay between the germline ends. Germline CDR1 LGHNA, CDR2 YNFKEQ. The CDR3 consists of 13 residues. This CDR3 reads CASSQGTGETQYF. CDR3 sequence (DNA): TGTGCCAGCAGCCAAGGGACTGGAGAGACCCAGTACTTC.

This clone has just one count. The chain links TRBV6-6 to TRBJ1-5, with D tentatively TRBD1 (5 bases). The germline gives CDR1 MNHNY, CDR2 SVGAGI (reference sequence). Trimming pared 6 bases from V and 0 bases from J, leaving 15 bases between. This CDR3 spans 16 amino acids. The CDR3 bases are TGTGCCAGCAGCTCTCAGCAGGGTAATAGCAATCAGCCCCAGCATTTT. Amino acids: CASSSQQGNSNQPQHF.

The rearrangement joins TRBV5-1 to TRBJ1-1; D is possibly TRBD1 (5 bases). Per the germline V gene, CDR1 is SGHRS and CDR2 is YFSETQ. The germline V and J ends were trimmed by 5 bases and 3 bases, with 17 bases remaining between them. The CDR3 is made up of 15 amino acids. The CDR3, as DNA: TGCGCCAGCAGTTATCCACGGGGGAGGGACACTGAAGCTTTCTTT. Its protein is CASSYPRGRDTEAFF.

The chain has TRBV28 and TRBJ2-1; tentative D call: TRBD2 (6 bases). With 5 bases removed from V and 3 bases from J, the gap between germline ends came to 8 bases. Germline CDR1 MDHEN, CDR2 SYDVKM. CDR3 size: 13 residues. CDR3 nucleotide sequence: TGTGCCAGCAGTCCCGGGGGCTACAATGAGCAGTTCTTC. Its protein is CASSPGGYNEQFF.

This sequence joins TRBV7-3 and TRBJ2-5; D uncertain. Trimming shortened V by 4 bases and J by 9 bases, and 18 bases separated the two germline ends. Germline CDR1 is SGHTA and CDR2 is FQGTGA. This CDR3 is built from 14 residues. CDR3 nucleotide sequence: TGTGCCAGCAGCTCCGGATCGCCGGCTGCGGCCCAGTACTTC. Protein product: CASSSGSPAAAQYF.

This clone was found a few times. V gene TRBV4-1 combines with J gene TRBJ2-7; 8 bases map to TRBD1. The CDR3 is 15 amino acids. CDR1 is MGHRA, CDR2 YSYEKL, per germline. V trimming: 5 bases; J trimming: 0 bases; junction bases outside the gene matches: 6. The CDR3 sequence: CASSRDRSISYEQYF. The DNA of the CDR3 is TGCGCCAGCAGCAGGGACAGGTCCATCTCCTACGAGCAGTACTTC.

This chain connects TRBV18 to TRBJ2-7; 11 bases agree with TRBD2. Trimming cost V 3 bases and J 0 bases; bases outside gene matches: 10. Germline V lookup: CDR1 KGHSH, CDR2 LQKENI. This CDR3 is built from 18 residues. CDR3 loop: CASSPTLLAGEVSYEQYF. CDR3 bases: TGTGCCAGCTCACCCACCCTACTAGCGGGAGAGGTCTCCTACGAGCAGTACTTC.

This clone was counted only a few times. The chain links TRBV28 to TRBJ1-1; D not resolved. The germline V gene has CDR1 MDHEN and CDR2 SYDVKM. V gave up 1 base and J gave up 9 bases, with 9 bases separating them. The CDR3 consists of 12 residues. This chain's CDR3 is CASSLSQSKAFF. The CDR3 DNA reads TGTGCCAGCAGTTTATCGCAGTCTAAAGCTTTCTTT.

This clone showed up many times. The V and J genes are TRBV5-6 and TRBJ2-4; 7 bases are a match to TRBD1. V lost 2 bases, J lost 2 bases, and 1 base stayed unmatched. Germline V gives CDR1 SGHDT, CDR2 YYEEEE. The CDR3 has 14 residues. The CDR3 here is CASSLQGTKNIQYF. CDR3 sequence (DNA): TGTGCCAGCAGCTTACAGGGGACCAAAAACATTCAGTACTTC.

The chain uses TRBV5-5 and TRBJ2-6; D ambiguous. Germline V gene sequence: CDR1 SGHKS, CDR2 YYEKEE (reference sequence). The V and J ends lost 2 bases and 0 bases respectively, with 12 bases between them. The CDR3 is 17 residues long. The CDR3 DNA is TGTGCCAGCAGCTTCCCAACCCTAAGCTCTGGGGCCAACGTCCTGACTTTC. Its translation is CASSFPTLSSGANVLTF.

V and J are TRBV7-2 and TRBJ2-6; D possibly uses TRBD1 or TRBD2 (5 bases each). Between the trimmed V and J ends, which lost 6 bases and 4 bases, there was a span of 19 bases. This CDR3 contains 17 residues. Germline V gene data show CDR1 as SGHTA and CDR2 as FQGNSA. CDR3 sequence reads: CASRNRGWGTGANVLTF. The DNA of the CDR3 is TGTGCCAGCAGAAACCGAGGATGGGGGACCGGGGCCAACGTCCTGACTTTC.

V and J are TRBV25-1 and TRBJ2-3; D is unclear. Trimming stripped 8 bases from V and 1 base from J, with 7 bases between. This CDR3 comprises 12 residues. The germline gives CDR1 MGHDK, CDR2 SYGVNS. CDR3 in amino acids: CASRARTDTQYF. The CDR3 DNA follows: TGTGCCAGCCGGGCCCGCACAGATACGCAGTATTTT.

The chain has TRBV18 and TRBJ2-6; TRBD2 matches 11 bases. Trimming took 3 bases from V and 0 from J; bases not matched to a gene: 1. The germline gives CDR1 KGHSH, CDR2 LQKENI. The length of the CDR3 is 17 residues. The chain's CDR3 is CASSPGTSGSGANVLTF. The DNA for the CDR3 is TGTGCCAGCTCACCCGGGACTAGCGGCTCTGGGGCCAACGTCCTGACTTTC.